What follows are 9 T cell receptor beta chains derived from one specimen sequenced in a study of blood T cell repertoires in COVID-19. Libraries were prepared by immunoSEQ multiplex PCR; TCRdb keeps only in-frame clonotypes and omits some of them. The sample consists of approximately 250,000 clones, approximately 86% of them appearing once. The material sequenced was peripheral blood. These receptors were collected from a woman in her 70s with COVID-19, enrolled during active disease.

The chain employs TRBV5-4 and TRBJ1-3; D remains unclear. The CDR3 covers 13 residues. V gave up 4 bases and J gave up 3 bases, with 8 bases separating them. Germline assignment: CDR1 SGHNT and CDR2 YYREEE (reference sequence). The CDR3 sequence is CASSPSGGNTIYF. DNA for the CDR3: TGTGCCAGCAGCCCTAGCGGTGGAAACACCATATATTTT.

J is TRBJ1-1 and V is TRBV11-2; TRBD1 agrees at 8 bases. Germline V gene sequence: CDR1 SGHAT, CDR2 FQNNGV. V dropped 3 bases and J dropped 6; count of bases not matched to a gene: 12. CDR3 length equals 16 residues. As DNA, the CDR3 is TGTGCCAGCAGCTTCCGTTGGACAGGGTATTTGGCTGAAGCTTTCTTT. Its translation: CASSFRWTGYLAEAFF.

The chain combines TRBV5-1 with TRBJ1-1, with a tentative D call TRBD1 (6 bases). Per germline, CDR1 SGHRS and CDR2 YFSETQ. The CDR3 has 13 amino acids. The V and J ends lost 4 bases and 6 bases respectively, with 13 bases between them. As DNA, the CDR3 is TGCGCCAGCAGCAGCCCAGGGGTACCTGAAGCTTTCTTT. Translated, it gives CASSSPGVPEAFF. Together with reference TRBV5-1 and TRBJ1-1, the CDR3 gives the full variable domain: KAGVTQTPRYLIKTRGQQVTLSCSPISGHRSVSWYQQTPGQGLQFLFEYFSETQRNKGNFPGRFSGRQFSNSRSEMNVSTLELGDSALYLCASSSPGVPEAFFGQGTRLTVV.

J is TRBJ1-2 and V is TRBV12-3 or TRBV12-4, with 7 bases fitting TRBD1. The CDR3 consists of 13 residues. V shed 6 bases and J 4 bases; nucleotides not matched to a gene: 5. The CDR3 spells CASRNSGGYGYTF. The CDR3 bases are TGTGCCAGCAGAAATTCAGGGGGCTATGGCTACACCTTC.

The V and J genes are TRBV4-3 and TRBJ2-2; a possible D gene is TRBD2 (6 bases). The CDR3 has 16 residues. The germline V gene has CDR1 LGHNA and CDR2 YSLEER. V was shortened by 3 bases and J by 0 bases, with 11 bases between the two germline ends. CDR3 amino acids: CASSHPRDSNTGELFF. CDR3 sequence (DNA): TGCGCCAGCAGCCACCCCAGGGACTCGAACACCGGGGAGCTGTTTTTT.

The chain employs TRBV24-1 and TRBJ1-5; 9 positions agree with TRBD1. CDR1 and CDR2 (germline): KGHDR, SFDVKD. CDR3 length: 13 amino acids. V was clipped by 9 bases and J by 6 bases; unmatched bases: 5. Here the CDR3 reads CATGQGKGQPQHF. The CDR3 DNA reads as TGTGCCACCGGACAGGGGAAGGGTCAGCCCCAGCATTTT.

The rearrangement links TRBV6-2 or TRBV6-3 to TRBJ2-1; TRBD2 agrees at 15 bases. The J segment lost 6 bases and the V segment lost 2 bases, leaving 8 bases of the junction unmatched. Germline V gives CDR1 MNHEY, CDR2 SVGEGT. The CDR3 has 18 residues. Here the CDR3 DNA reads TGTGCCAGCAGTTACCCGGGACTAGCGGGGGGCTGGCGCAATGAGCAGTTCTTC. Translated: CASSYPGLAGGWRNEQFF.

The chain has TRBV12-3 or TRBV12-4 and TRBJ2-7; D is uncertain. V lost 3 bases and J 0 bases, leaving 6 bases between the germline ends. The CDR3 totals 13 residues. CDR3 loop: CASSLGLSYEQYF. CDR3 DNA: TGTGCCAGCAGTTTGGGCCTCTCCTACGAGCAGTACTTC.

The chain combines TRBV10-2 with TRBJ1-5; TRBD1 matches at 12 bases. The CDR3 sequence is 16 residues long. From germline, CDR1 is WSHSY and CDR2 SAAADI. Trimming cost V 2 bases and J 5 bases; bases outside gene matches: 4. CDR3 sequence: CASSERDRGPYQPQHF. The CDR3 DNA follows: TGCGCCAGCAGTGAGAGGGACAGGGGGCCCTATCAGCCCCAGCATTTT.